This T cell receptor beta chain was sequenced during a study of vaccination and CD4 T cells after COVID-19. Study-level background: According to the study, participants were given two doses of BNT162b2 or mRNA-1273 vaccine. Findings of the study overall: Among convalescent patients, a median around 86% of reactive clones emerged only after vaccination.

This clonotype was seen a few times. Its target is not known. The Oncomine TCR Beta short-read assay sequenced DNA from cultured CD4+ T cells. TCRdb re-called the PCR reads with MiXCR, one entry per CDR3 protein. The sample includes 15,000 to 20,000 distinct CDR3 sequences, approximately 29% seen only once; the top ten take roughly 15%. Germline V gene sequence: CDR1 SGHNT, CDR2 YENEEA. CDR3 length equals 16 residues. J lost 4 bases, V lost 6 bases, and 9 bases had no gene match. The treatment was: approximately nine-day PBMC culture with coronavirus spike peptide pools or control peptides (ViraFEST assay). About 1.8 million PBMCs went into each well for culture with 9.5 to 10 IU/ml IL-2 and around 10 ug/ml peptide pools.

The sequence was obtained from a human donor with COVID-19. The chain has TRBV11-3 and TRBJ2-5, with 12 bases matching TRBD2. The sequencing input was cultured CD4+ T cells from blood. CDR3 DNA: TGTGCCAGCAGTAAAGGAACTAGCGGGGGGAGAGAGACCCAGTACTTC. This encodes CASSKGTSGGRETQYF.